This entry lists 27 T cell receptor beta chains sequenced from one sample in a study of blood T cell repertoires in COVID-19. Repertoires were generated with immunoSEQ multiplex PCR, while TCRdb's copy carries only in-frame clones and drops some. This table has a few hundred thousand clones, 75% to 90% appearing once. The sample consisted of peripheral blood. The receptors were sampled from a man aged 25-45 years with active or convalescent COVID-19.

V is TRBV19 and J is TRBJ2-1; TRBD1 matches 7 bases. This CDR3 spans 16 amino acids. V lost 3 bases, J lost 7 bases, and 12 bases stayed unmatched. Germline V gene lookup returns CDR1 LNHDA and CDR2 SQIVND (reference sequence). CDR3 loop: CASSMWNRGLTNEQFF. The CDR3 DNA reads TGTGCCAGTAGTATGTGGAACAGGGGATTGACAAATGAGCAGTTCTTC.

The genes are TRBV6-5 and TRBJ1-5, with D uncertain. Trimming took 7 bases from V and 7 from J, leaving 8 bases between them. The CDR3 covers 11 residues. Germline CDR1 MNHEY, CDR2 SVGAGI. CDR3 nucleotide sequence: TGTGCCAGCACAATCGGGCAGCCCCAGCATTTT. It is translated as CASTIGQPQHF.

The chain is built from TRBV5-1 and TRBJ2-7; 9 bases agree with TRBD2. V was clipped by 5 bases and J by 0 bases; unmatched bases: 6. This CDR3 contains 15 residues. CDR1 is SGHRS and CDR2 is YFSETQ in the germline V gene. In nucleotides, the CDR3 is TGCGCCAGCAGACGGACTAGCGCGAGCTCCTACGAGCAGTACTTC. Protein product: CASRRTSASSYEQYF.

The V gene is TRBV5-4, the J gene TRBJ2-7; tentative D call: TRBD1 (6 bases). Germline V gene sequence: CDR1 SGHNT, CDR2 YYREEE (reference sequence). The ends were cut back, 5 bases at V and 2 bases at J, with 20 bases in the middle. This CDR3 comprises 16 residues. CDR3 sequence: CASSSATGLLAYEQYF. CDR3 nucleotide sequence: TGTGCCAGCAGTTCGGCCACAGGGCTGCTAGCCTACGAGCAGTACTTC.

The J gene is TRBJ2-2, the V gene TRBV9; D gene unclear. The CDR3 runs 12 residues. Germline lookup yields CDR1 SGDLS and CDR2 YYNGEE. The germline V and J ends were trimmed by 2 bases and 6 bases, with 5 bases remaining between them. This CDR3 is CASSVFSGELFF. The CDR3 coding sequence is TGTGCCAGCAGCGTTTTCTCCGGGGAGCTGTTTTTT.

This sequence joins TRBV6-5 and TRBJ2-3; 8 positions agree with TRBD1. This CDR3 contains 16 residues. V shed 4 bases and J 2 bases; nucleotides not matched to a gene: 8. Germline CDR1 and CDR2: MNHEY and SVGAGI. The CDR3 loop reads CASSSVRDRSTDTQYF. CDR3 nucleotide sequence: TGTGCCAGCAGTTCAGTAAGGGACAGGTCCACAGATACGCAGTATTTT.

The V and J genes are TRBV12-5 and TRBJ2-1, with 9 positions matching TRBD1. CDR1 is LGHNT and CDR2 is FRNRAP in the germline V gene. CDR3 length: 17 amino acids. V gave up 7 bases and J gave up 3 bases; unmatched junction bases: 13. CDR3 region: CASDTREGTGSYNEQFF. The CDR3 DNA reads TGTGCTAGTGACACCCGCGAAGGGACAGGGAGCTACAATGAGCAGTTCTTC.

CDR3 amino acids: CASSARQGGNEQYF. The CDR3 DNA reads TGTGCCAGCAGCGCGAGACAGGGAGGTAACGAGCAGTACTTC. The J gene is TRBJ2-7, the V gene TRBV9; a weak D match, TRBD1 (7 bases). CDR1 is SGDLS and CDR2 is YYNGEE in the germline V gene. V dropped 3 bases and J dropped 5 bases, with 15 bases sitting between them. The CDR3 loop spans 14 amino acids. Using reference TRBV9 and TRBJ2-7 for the parts outside the CDR3, the full variable domain is DSGVTQTPKHLITATGQRVTLRCSPRSGDLSVYWYQQSLDQGLQFLIQYYNGEERAKGNILERFSAQQFPDLHSELNLSSLELGDSALYFCASSARQGGNEQYFGPGTRLTVT.

This clone appeared a single time. The chain has TRBV27 and TRBJ2-7; TRBD1 matches 11 bases. Germline trimming cut 8 bases from V and 12 bases from J; bases unmatched to any gene: 12. This CDR3 spans 13 amino acids. Germline CDR1 and CDR2: MNHEY and SMNVEV (reference sequence). CDR3: CASGPGQGGVAYF. The CDR3 nucleotides are TGTGCCAGCGGCCCGGGACAGGGGGGAGTTGCGTACTTC.

V gene TRBV3-1 (or the pseudogene TRBV3-2) combines with J gene TRBJ1-6; 8 nucleotides line up with TRBD1. V trimming: 4 bases; J trimming: 0 bases; junction bases outside the gene matches: 11. This CDR3 is 19 amino acids long. Germline V lookup: CDR1 LGHDT, CDR2 YNNKEL (reference sequence). DNA of the CDR3: TGTGCCAGCAGCCCCGACCGAAGGGACAGGAACTCCTATAATTCACCCCTCCACTTT. Protein product: CASSPDRRDRNSYNSPLHF.

This chain joins TRBV5-5 and TRBJ1-1; 7 nucleotides line up with TRBD1. CDR1 and CDR2 from the germline V gene are SGHKS and YYEKEE (reference sequence). The CDR3 is made up of 18 amino acids. V gave up 1 base and J gave up 0 bases; unmatched junction bases: 12. In DNA form, the CDR3 reads TGTGCCAGCAGCTTGTCCCCTCGGCCGGGACAGATGAACACTGAAGCTTTCTTT. It codes for CASSLSPRPGQMNTEAFF. Looking up the rest from reference TRBV5-5 and TRBJ1-1 gives the full variable domain: DAGVTQSPTHLIKTRGQQVTLRCSPISGHKSVSWYQQVLGQGPQFIFQYYEKEERGRGNFPDRFSARQFPNYSSELNVNALLLGDSALYLCASSLSPRPGQMNTEAFFGQGTRLTVV.

The chain combines TRBV19 with TRBJ2-2, with unresolved D. Between the trimmed V and J ends, which lost 1 base and 3 bases, there was a span of 12 bases. CDR1 is LNHDA and CDR2 is SQIVND in the germline V gene (reference sequence). The CDR3 contains 16 residues. The CDR3 protein is CASSIATLPDTGELFF. DNA for the CDR3: TGTGCCAGTAGTATAGCTACTCTCCCCGACACCGGGGAGCTGTTTTTT.

The genes are TRBV27 and TRBJ2-7, with a weak D call TRBD2 (6 bases). The CDR3 contains 13 residues. From germline, CDR1 is MNHEY and CDR2 SMNVEV (reference sequence). V dropped 7 bases and J dropped 5 bases, with 15 bases sitting between them. CDR3: CASMVAGGDEQYF. In DNA form, the CDR3 reads TGTGCCAGCATGGTGGCCGGGGGAGACGAGCAGTACTTC.

The chain joins TRBV9 to TRBJ2-5; D not resolved. CDR1 is SGDLS, CDR2 YYNGEE, per germline. The CDR3 loop spans 15 amino acids. Trimming took 0 bases from V and 2 from J, leaving 11 bases between them. The CDR3: CASSVGSRLQETQYF. CDR3 DNA sequence: TGTGCCAGCAGCGTAGGTTCGCGGTTACAAGAGACCCAGTACTTC.

The chain is built from TRBV7-6 and TRBJ1-1, with 9 nucleotides matching TRBD1. Unmatched junction bases numbered 15, after V lost 5 bases and J lost 8 bases. Looked up from germline, CDR1 is SGHVS and CDR2 is FNYEAQ. The CDR3 is made up of 16 amino acids. CDR3 loop: CASSSIAGTGSTEAFF. The CDR3 DNA reads TGTGCCAGCAGCAGTATAGCCGGGACAGGGAGTACGGAAGCTTTCTTT.

The chain has TRBV19 and TRBJ2-1; 13 bases map to TRBD2. CDR3 length: 15 residues. J gave up 7 bases and V 2 bases, and 2 bases lay outside the gene matches. Germline CDR1 reads LNHDA; CDR2 reads SQIVND (reference sequence). CDR3 in amino acids: CASSITSGGVNEQFF. In nucleotides, the CDR3 is TGTGCCAGTAGTATAACTAGCGGGGGGGTAAATGAGCAGTTCTTC. The full variable domain, rest sourced from reference TRBV19 and TRBJ2-1, is DGGITQSPKYLFRKEGQNVTLSCEQNLNHDAMYWYRQDPGQGLRLIYYSQIVNDFQKGDIAEGYSVSREKKESFPLTVTSAQKNPTAFYLCASSITSGGVNEQFFGPGTRLTVL.

The rearrangement links TRBV13 to TRBJ2-1; D is perhaps TRBD2 (5 bases). The germline V gene has CDR1 PRHDT and CDR2 FYEKMQ (reference sequence). This CDR3 spans 13 amino acids. The V gene lost 4 bases and the J gene lost 4 bases, with 8 bases spanning the gap. CDR3 bases: TGTGCCAGCAGCTGGAGCGGATACAATGAGCAGTTCTTC. This translates into CASSWSGYNEQFF.

The chain combines TRBV9 with TRBJ2-3; 8 bases fit TRBD2. V lost 7 bases, J lost 4 bases, and 2 bases stayed unmatched. The CDR3 runs 12 residues. CDR1 is SGDLS, CDR2 YYNGEE, per germline. This CDR3 reads CASLGGADTQYF. CDR3 sequence (DNA): TGTGCCAGCCTCGGGGGGGCAGATACGCAGTATTTT.

The chain couples TRBV3-1 (or the pseudogene TRBV3-2) to TRBJ1-6; D perhaps matches TRBD1 (5 bases). Germline loops: CDR1 LGHDT, CDR2 YNNKEL (reference sequence). The CDR3 is 11 residues long. V shed 3 bases and J shed 17 bases, with 11 bases lying between them. The CDR3, as DNA: TGTGCCAGCAGCCAGGGGCGGGGATTCCACTTT. Amino acids: CASSQGRGFHF.

The V call is TRBV10-2, the J call TRBJ1-5, with 9 bases matching TRBD1. The germline gives CDR1 WSHSY, CDR2 SAAADI. V lost 10 bases and J lost 5; bases outside the gene matches: 6. This CDR3 comprises 13 residues. CDR3 amino acids: CATSTGGYQPQHF. DNA for the CDR3: TGCGCCACCTCGACAGGGGGATATCAGCCCCAGCATTTT.

This CDR3 reads CASSEGGLAGGPKGAYEQYF. CDR3 bases: TGTGCCAGCAGTGAAGGGGGACTAGCGGGGGGACCAAAGGGAGCCTACGAGCAGTACTTC. This chain connects TRBV2 to TRBJ2-7; 15 positions match TRBD2. Germline V gene sequence: CDR1 SNHLY, CDR2 FYNNEI. The CDR3 is 20 amino acids. The V segment lost 1 base and the J segment 2 bases; nucleotides outside the gene matches: 12.

The V gene is TRBV2, the J gene TRBJ1-4, with 8 bases identical to TRBD1. V lost 6 bases, J lost 5 bases, and 8 bases stayed unmatched. CDR3 length: 15 residues. The V gene's germline CDR1 is SNHLY and CDR2 FYNNEI. Written as DNA, the CDR3 is TGTGCCAGCAGCGGAGACAGGGGAGGGAATGAAAAACTGTTTTTT. This translates into CASSGDRGGNEKLFF.

V is TRBV7-9 and J is TRBJ1-4; TRBD1 aligns across 8 bases. V was pared by 4 bases and J by 10 bases, with 8 bases of the junction left unmatched. CDR1 and CDR2 from the germline V gene are SEHNR and FQNEAQ (reference sequence). This CDR3 has 14 residues. CDR3 nucleotides: TGTGCCAGCAGCTCGGAGAGAGGGACAGGAAAACTGTTTTTT. Its translation: CASSSERGTGKLFF.

This chain links TRBV30 with TRBJ1-2, with D possibly being TRBD1 (6 bases). This CDR3 is built from 13 residues. Germline V lookup: CDR1 GTSNPN, CDR2 SVGIG (reference sequence). The germline V and J ends were trimmed by 0 bases and 5 bases, with 10 bases remaining between them. The CDR3 protein is CAWSVNREYGYTF. CDR3 bases: TGTGCCTGGAGTGTAAACAGGGAGTATGGCTACACCTTC. Full variable domain (remainder filled in from reference TRBV30 and TRBJ1-2): SQTIHQWPATLVQPVGSPLSLECTVEGTSNPNLYWYRQAAGRGLQLLFYSVGIGQISSEVPQNLSASRPQDRQFILSSKKLLLSDSGFYLCAWSVNREYGYTFGSGTRLTVV.

The V call is TRBV7-9, the J call TRBJ2-7; a possible D gene is TRBD1 (6 bases). V lost 3 bases to trimming and J lost 7 bases, with 19 bases between them. This CDR3 is 15 amino acids long. Germline V lookup: CDR1 SEHNR, CDR2 FQNEAQ (reference sequence). As DNA, the CDR3 is TGTGCCAGCAGCTTTTCGGCAGGGGCCCCGGGGGAGCAGTACTTC. Its protein product is CASSFSAGAPGEQYF.

The CDR3 DNA is TGTGCCACCAGTGACCCTAAACTTGACGGGGAGACCCAGTACTTC. Its protein product is CATSDPKLDGETQYF. The chain joins TRBV24-1 to TRBJ2-5; D is uncertain. The CDR3 has 15 amino acids. Germline-derived CDR1 and CDR2 are KGHDR and SFDVKD. V lost 4 bases and J 5 bases, leaving 16 bases between the germline ends.

The chain carries TRBV5-1 and TRBJ2-1; D gene uncertain. Deletions cut 2 bases from V and 6 bases from J, with 12 bases between. From germline, CDR1 is SGHRS and CDR2 YFSETQ. This CDR3 region has 14 residues. CDR3 sequence reads: CASSFRGIPNEQFF. The CDR3 coding sequence is TGCGCCAGCAGCTTTCGCGGCATACCCAATGAGCAGTTCTTC.